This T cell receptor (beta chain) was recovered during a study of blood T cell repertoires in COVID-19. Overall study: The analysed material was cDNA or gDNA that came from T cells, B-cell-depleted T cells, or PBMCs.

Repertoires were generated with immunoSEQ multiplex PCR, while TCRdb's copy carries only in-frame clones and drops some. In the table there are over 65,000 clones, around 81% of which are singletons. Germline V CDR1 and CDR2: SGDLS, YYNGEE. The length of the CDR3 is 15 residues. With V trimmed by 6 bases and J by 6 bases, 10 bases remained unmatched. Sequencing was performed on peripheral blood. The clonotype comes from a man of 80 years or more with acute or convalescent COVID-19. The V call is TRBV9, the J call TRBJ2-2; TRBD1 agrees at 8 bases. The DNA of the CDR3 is TGTGCCAGCAAAGTCGGTGGCAGGGGGCCCGGGGAGCTGTTTTTT. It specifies CASKVGGRGPGELFF.